This entry lists 14 T cell receptor beta chains sequenced from one sample in a study of vaccination and CD4 T cells after COVID-19. As to treatment: roughly 11-day PBMC culture with coronavirus spike peptide pools or control peptides (ViraFEST assay). With the Oncomine TCR Beta short-read assay, DNA from cultured CD4+ T cells was sequenced. TCRdb processed the PCR reads anew with MiXCR; each CDR3 protein has one entry. The repertoire includes approximately 8,800 distinct CDR3 sequences, around 64% of them detected once, and 35% sits in the top ten. The antigens of these receptors remain unknown. The sample consisted of CD4+ T cells from blood, cultured in vitro. These receptors were taken from a human donor who had recovered from COVID-19.

This clonotype appeared a few times. This sequence joins TRBV20-1 and TRBJ1-6; 7 positions agree with TRBD1. Germline CDR1 is DFQATT and CDR2 is SNEGSKA (reference sequence). This CDR3 has 16 amino acids. The V and J ends lost 1 base and 7 bases, in that order; junction bases with no gene match: 10. The chain's CDR3 is CSARAPPGTANSPLHF. CDR3 DNA sequence: TGCAGTGCTAGAGCGCCCCCCGGGACAGCAAATTCACCCCTCCACTTT.

This clonotype appeared a single time. V gene TRBV6-5 combines with J gene TRBJ2-5; 12 bases fit TRBD2. J was trimmed by 4 bases and V by 2 bases; bases with no gene match: 14. CDR1 is MNHEY and CDR2 is SVGAGI in the germline V gene. This CDR3 spans 19 amino acids. For the CDR3, the DNA is TGTGCCAGCAGTTACCGACAGGGGGCTAGCGGGAGGGCGGCAGAGACCCAGTACTTC. Translation gives CASSYRQGASGRAAETQYF.

This clonotype was detected a few times. The chain has TRBV27 and TRBJ1-6, with D unresolved. CDR3 size: 13 residues. V lost 2 bases and J lost 10, with 9 bases in between. From germline, CDR1 is MNHEY and CDR2 SMNVEV (reference sequence). CDR3 coding DNA: TGTGCCAGCAGTTTAAGTGCCCGGTCACCCCTCCACTTT. Protein: CASSLSARSPLHF.

This clonotype was seen only once. The chain combines TRBV27 with TRBJ2-4, with a possible D match to TRBD2 (6 bases). The CDR3 loop spans 13 amino acids. CDR1 is MNHEY, CDR2 SMNVEV, per germline (reference sequence). V was clipped by 5 bases and J by 15 bases, with 20 bases between them. CDR3 nucleotides: TGTGCCAGCAGTCAGACCCGGGACTCTACCCGGTACTTC. Translating it yields CASSQTRDSTRYF.

This clonotype was observed once. The chain recombines TRBV27 with TRBJ1-1; TRBD1 matches at 7 bases. The CDR3 is made up of 14 amino acids. Trimming at V came to 2 bases and at J to 4 bases, leaving 4 bases not matched to a gene. Germline V lookup: CDR1 MNHEY, CDR2 SMNVEV (reference sequence). Here the CDR3 reads CASSLEGGITEAFF. The CDR3 DNA follows: TGTGCCAGCAGTTTAGAAGGGGGCATCACTGAAGCTTTCTTT.

The rearrangement uses TRBV20-1 and TRBJ2-5; the match to TRBD2 covers 11 bases. This CDR3 has 13 residues. V lost 5 bases and J lost 2; bases outside the gene matches: 1. CDR1 is DFQATT, CDR2 SNEGSKA, per germline (reference sequence). The CDR3 DNA reads as TGCAGTGCTTCTAGCGGGGGGCAAGAGACCCAGTACTTC. It translates to CSASSGGQETQYF.

The chain employs TRBV6-1 and TRBJ1-1, with D maybe TRBD1 (5 bases). Trimming took off 4 bases at V and 7 bases at J, with 10 bases between the two ends. This CDR3 has 12 residues. The germline V gene has CDR1 MNHNS and CDR2 SASEGT. CDR3 nucleotides: TGTGCCAGCAGTGCGGGGGGGGGTGAAGCTTTCTTT. This sequence encodes CASSAGGGEAFF.

J is TRBJ1-1 and V is TRBV7-8; D perhaps matches TRBD1 (5 bases). The V end lost 1 base, the J end lost 1 base, and 10 bases lay between the germline ends. Per the germline V gene, CDR1 is SGHVS and CDR2 is FQNEAQ. CDR3 length equals 15 residues. CDR3 coding DNA: TGTGCCAGCAGCTTAGGCGGGGGTGGGAACACTGAAGCTTTCTTT. This codes for CASSLGGGGNTEAFF.

The chain recombines TRBV20-1 with TRBJ1-1; 12 positions agree with TRBD1. The germline V gene encodes CDR1 DFQATT and CDR2 SNEGSKA (reference sequence). The V gene end was trimmed by 3 bases and the J gene end by 11 bases; junction bases not matched to a gene: 7. The CDR3 has 13 residues. The CDR3 spells CSASTRDRGRAFF. CDR3 DNA: TGCAGTGCTAGCACCCGGGACAGGGGGCGTGCTTTCTTT.

V gene TRBV27 combines with J gene TRBJ2-7; the D gene is possibly TRBD1 (5 bases). Germline V lookup: CDR1 MNHEY, CDR2 SMNVEV (reference sequence). V lost 3 bases, J lost 4 bases, and 16 bases lay in between. The CDR3 spans 15 residues. CDR3 residues: CASSLQGSRIYEQYF. In DNA, the CDR3 is TGTGCCAGCAGTTTGCAGGGATCGCGAATATACGAGCAGTACTTC.

This clonotype was observed a few times. The chain carries TRBV19 and TRBJ1-6; D is ambiguous. The V end was cut by 5 bases, the J end by 0 bases, with 8 bases between. Per germline, CDR1 LNHDA and CDR2 SQIVND (reference sequence). The CDR3 contains 15 residues. As DNA, the CDR3 is TGTGCCAGTAGTGAAGTGGGCTCCTATAATTCACCCCTCCACTTT. Amino acids: CASSEVGSYNSPLHF.

The chain combines TRBV15 with TRBJ2-7, with D possibly matching TRBD1 (6 bases). This CDR3 is 16 amino acids long. Trimming shortened V by 1 base and J by 2 bases, and 15 bases separated the two germline ends. Germline CDR1 LNHNV, CDR2 YYDKDF (reference sequence). The CDR3 sequence is CATSRGMRQATYEQYF. In DNA, the CDR3 is TGTGCCACCAGCAGAGGTATGAGACAGGCCACCTACGAGCAGTACTTC.

The chain uses TRBV19 and TRBJ1-5; 7 bases map to TRBD1. After removal of 3 bases from V and 7 bases from J, the junction contained 6 bases not matched to a gene. This CDR3 is built from 14 residues. Per the germline V gene, CDR1 is LNHDA and CDR2 is SQIVND (reference sequence). CDR3 coding DNA: TGTGCCAGTAGTATCCCAGGGGGGGCGCAGCCCCAGCATTTT. Translation gives CASSIPGGAQPQHF.

This clonotype turned up a few times. The chain recombines TRBV6-1 with TRBJ1-5; TRBD1 agrees at 11 bases. The germline V gene encodes CDR1 MNHNS and CDR2 SASEGT. Trimming cost V 8 bases and J 6 bases; bases outside gene matches: 18. The CDR3 is 18 residues long. The CDR3 spells CASQVTTSGTGGGQPQHF. CDR3 DNA sequence: TGTGCCAGCCAGGTTACGACCTCCGGGACAGGGGGGGGTCAGCCCCAGCATTTT.